Listed here are 12 T cell receptor beta chains from one sample, sequenced in a study of blood T cell repertoires in COVID-19. Produced via immunoSEQ multiplex PCR; TCRdb's table is partial and in-frame only. This sample carries 300,000 or so clones, 83% of them seen once, and the ten largest clones take 1.2%. The material sequenced was peripheral blood. The receptors were gathered from a woman aged 50 to 60 with acute or convalescent COVID-19.

The rearrangement joins TRBV7-2 to TRBJ2-3, with 8 bases fitting TRBD2. CDR1 is SGHTA and CDR2 is FQGNSA in the germline V gene. V trimming: 2 bases; J trimming: 2 bases; junction bases outside the gene matches: 3. The CDR3 has 15 amino acids. Here the CDR3 reads CASSLTSGDTDTQYF. The DNA of the CDR3 is TGTGCCAGCAGCTTAACTAGCGGAGACACAGATACGCAGTATTTT.

The chain uses TRBV3-1 (or the pseudogene TRBV3-2) and TRBJ2-3, with 7 bases identical to TRBD1. With 6 bases clipped from V and 6 bases from J, the junction kept 9 bases outside the gene matches. This CDR3 contains 14 residues. The germline V gene encodes CDR1 LGHDT and CDR2 YNNKEL (reference sequence). The CDR3 region has the DNA TGTGCCAGCAGGGGTACAGGGGTGGGGGATACGCAGTATTTT. This translates into CASRGTGVGDTQYF.

This chain connects TRBV7-8 to TRBJ1-5, with D possibly TRBD1 on 6 matching bases. Trimming removed 5 bases at V and 4 bases at J, with 12 bases between. The length of the CDR3 is 14 residues. Germline V gives CDR1 SGHVS, CDR2 FQNEAQ. The CDR3 sequence: CASSENRDNQPQHF. CDR3 nucleotide sequence: TGTGCCAGCAGCGAAAACAGGGATAATCAGCCCCAGCATTTT.

The chain links TRBV25-1 to TRBJ1-1; the match to TRBD1 covers 12 bases. Germline CDR1 and CDR2: MGHDK and SYGVNS. V shed 6 bases, J shed 6 bases, and the junction held 8 bases outside the gene matches. The CDR3 extends over 15 amino acids. CDR3: CASREPGQGAAEAFF. DNA of the CDR3: TGTGCCAGCAGAGAACCGGGACAGGGGGCGGCTGAAGCTTTCTTT.

This chain links TRBV11-2 with TRBJ1-2; D unclear. V dropped 0 bases and J dropped 6 bases, with 14 bases sitting between them. CDR1 and CDR2 from the germline V gene are SGHAT and FQNNGV. CDR3 length: 15 residues. The CDR3 region is CASSLDRQEVHGYTF. DNA for the CDR3: TGTGCCAGCAGCTTAGATCGGCAGGAAGTTCATGGCTACACCTTC. Using reference TRBV11-2 and TRBJ1-2 for the parts outside the CDR3, the full variable domain is EAGVAQSPRYKIIEKRQSVAFWCNPISGHATLYWYQQILGQGPKLLIQFQNNGVVDDSQLPKDRFSAERLKGVDSTLKIQPAKLEDSAVYLCASSLDRQEVHGYTFGSGTRLTVV.

V gene TRBV5-5 combines with J gene TRBJ2-1; 7 nucleotides line up with TRBD1. The ends lost 3 bases at V and 5 bases at J; junction bases unmatched: 11. There are 16 residues in the CDR3. Germline values: CDR1 SGHKS, CDR2 YYEKEE (reference sequence). CDR3 loop: CASSWGIRGPNNEQFF. CDR3 sequence (DNA): TGTGCCAGCAGCTGGGGTATTAGGGGGCCTAACAATGAGCAGTTCTTC.

This chain connects TRBV11-2 to TRBJ2-7; 10 bases are a match to TRBD1. The CDR3 contains 15 residues. Trimming at V came to 2 bases and at J to 0 bases, leaving 1 base not matched to a gene. Germline assignment: CDR1 SGHAT and CDR2 FQNNGV. The CDR3 region has the DNA TGTGCCAGCAGCTTAAGGACAGGGGGCTCCTACGAGCAGTACTTC. This codes for CASSLRTGGSYEQYF.

This chain connects TRBV19 to TRBJ1-3; D unresolved. V was shortened by 3 bases and J by 0 bases, with 6 bases between the two germline ends. Germline lookup yields CDR1 LNHDA and CDR2 SQIVND (reference sequence). CDR3 length equals 14 residues. The CDR3 nucleotides read TGTGCCAGTAGTATTTCGAGCTCTGGAAACACCATATATTTT. Encoded protein: CASSISSSGNTIYF.

The V call is TRBV5-8, the J call TRBJ2-7; D perhaps matches TRBD1 (6 bases). V was shortened by 1 base and J by 2 bases, with 13 bases between the two germline ends. The CDR3 is made up of 15 amino acids. Germline V lookup: CDR1 SGHTS, CDR2 YDEGEE. The CDR3 coding sequence is TGTGCCAGCAGCTTGACCGGCAGGGGACCCTACGAGCAGTACTTC. It yields the protein CASSLTGRGPYEQYF.

V is TRBV11-2 and J is TRBJ2-4, with 7 bases matching TRBD1. V was clipped by 4 bases and J by 0 bases; unmatched bases: 9. CDR1 and CDR2 from the germline V gene are SGHAT and FQNNGV. The CDR3 loop spans 17 amino acids. As DNA, the CDR3 is TGTGCCAGCAGCTCGGGACAGTCAGTCCTAGCCAAAAACATTCAGTACTTC. Residues: CASSSGQSVLAKNIQYF.

This sequence joins TRBV19 and TRBJ2-2, with 10 positions matching TRBD2. Trimming removed 8 bases from V and 0 bases from J; junction bases left unmatched: 3. CDR1 and CDR2 from the germline V gene are LNHDA and SQIVND (reference sequence). This CDR3 contains 15 residues. CDR3 amino acids: CASSSGGANTGELFF. The CDR3 DNA follows: TGTGCCAGTTCCAGCGGGGGGGCGAACACCGGGGAGCTGTTTTTT.

V usage is TRBV5-1 and J usage is TRBJ2-3, with 7 nucleotides matching TRBD1. Germline V CDR1 and CDR2: SGHRS, YFSETQ. Trimming removed 6 bases from V and 0 bases from J; junction bases left unmatched: 4. The CDR3 runs to 14 residues. The CDR3 sequence is CASNKDRSTDTQYF. The CDR3 DNA is TGCGCCAGCAATAAGGACAGGAGCACAGATACGCAGTATTTT.